This is a list of T cell receptor beta chains from one sample in a study of cytomegalovirus exposure and HLA in healthy donors. Sequencing was performed with immunoSEQ multiplex PCR; in TCRdb, only in-frame clones are kept and a portion is missing. In the table there are over 100,000 clones, roughly three quarters of which are singletons. The sequencing sample was made of PBMCs. The receptors were sampled from a woman younger than 30 in good health and CMV-seropositive. Both conserved end residues are part of each CDR3. A D gene is named only where the DNA matches it firmly. Some rows mark clone size as missing; the rest say once, few, many or name a class of expanded clone.

clone_size d_call j_call v_call cdr3_nt cdr3_aa
. . TRBJ2-7 TRBV5-6 TGTGCCAGCAGCCCTTCGTGGGTTAGCGGATTGCCCTACGAGCAGTACTTC CASSPSWVSGLPYEQYF
. TRBD1 TRBJ1-1 TRBV19 TGTGCCAGTAGTCCGGCGGGCAGGGGGCACACTGAAGCTTTCTTT CASSPAGRGHTEAFF
. . TRBJ2-7 TRBV18 TGTGCCAGCTCACCACGGACTAATATCAACGAGCAGTACTTC CASSPRTNINEQYF
. . TRBJ1-4 TRBV30 TGTGCCTGGAGTGTCCGGGGGGCCGGGGAAAAACTGTTTTTT CAWSVRGAGEKLFF
. . TRBJ2-2 TRBV4-2 TGTGCCAGCAGCCAAGGTGGGCGAGACACCGGGGAGCTGTTTTTT CASSQGGRDTGELFF
few . TRBJ1-6 TRBV30 TGTGCCTGGAGTGTAACAACTAGATCACCCCTCCACTTT CAWSVTTRSPLHF
few . TRBJ2-3 TRBV5-1 TGCGCCAGCAGCTTCGGACAGAGGACAGATACGCAGTATTTT CASSFGQRTDTQYF
few TRBD2 TRBJ2-7 TRBV25-1 TGTGCCAGCAGTGAATCGCGAGTAGCGGGAGACTACGAGCAGTACTTC CASSESRVAGDYEQYF
. . TRBJ2-3 TRBV7-9 TGTGCCAGCAGCCCCTGGGGGCAGTTCACAGATACGCAGTATTTT CASSPWGQFTDTQYF
few TRBD1 TRBJ2-5 TRBV4-1 TGCGCCAGCAGCCGCTCCGGACAGGTTCAAGAGACCCAGTACTTC CASSRSGQVQETQYF
few . TRBJ2-7 TRBV6-5 TGTGCCAGCAGTTGGGCGACAGCTTACGAGCAGTACTTC CASSWATAYEQYF
. TRBD1 TRBJ1-1 TRBV18 TGTGCCAGCTCACCACCTCCACAGGGGCGGGAAGCTTTCTTT CASSPPPQGREAFF
once TRBD1 TRBJ2-7 TRBV25-1 TGTGCCAGCAGCACCCGGACAGGGTATAACGAGCAGTACTTC CASSTRTGYNEQYF
few . TRBJ1-1 TRBV28 TGTGCCAGCAGCACCGGGACATCTGAAGCTTTCTTT CASSTGTSEAFF
. TRBD1 TRBJ2-1 TRBV7-9 TGTGCCAGCAGCTGGACAGGGTTAAATGAGCAGTTCTTC CASSWTGLNEQFF
few TRBD1 TRBJ2-7 TRBV19 TGTGCCAGTAGTCGGACAGGGTTCTACGAGCAGTACTTC CASSRTGFYEQYF
. TRBD1 TRBJ1-1 TRBV6-5 TGTGCCAGCAGGTGGACAGGGGGCACTGAAGCTTTCTTT CASRWTGGTEAFF
. . TRBJ1-2 TRBV5-8 TGTGCCAGCAGCTTGGAGGCGGGTGGCTACACCTTC CASSLEAGGYTF
. TRBD2 TRBJ2-1 TRBV4-1 TGCGCCAGCGGGGGTGCTAGCGGGTTCAATGAGCAGTTCTTC CASGGASGFNEQFF
few . TRBJ2-1 TRBV29-1 TGCAGCGCAGGCTCTCAGTTCTTC CSAGSQFF
. . TRBJ1-4 TRBV5-1 TGCGCCAGCAGCTTGTACGGGTTTGAAAAACTGTTTTTT CASSLYGFEKLFF
few . TRBJ1-6 TRBV5-1 TGCGCCAGCAGCTTGGCCGGAGGGAGCTCCTATAATTCACCCCTCCACTTT CASSLAGGSSYNSPLHF
. . TRBJ1-2 TRBV27 TGTGCCAGCAGTTTATCACGCCGGGCGGGGTATGGCTACACCTTC CASSLSRRAGYGYTF
. TRBD2 TRBJ2-3 TRBV19 TGTGCCAGTAGTATCGGCGGGAGGAAGGGAGATACGCAGTATTTT CASSIGGRKGDTQYF
. . TRBJ1-6 TRBV2 TGTGCCAGCAGTGAGACAGAACTCAACTCACCCCTCCACTTT CASSETELNSPLHF
few . TRBJ1-4 TRBV28 TGTGCCAGCACCGCCCCAGGGAATCCGAATGAAAAACTGTTTTTT CASTAPGNPNEKLFF
. TRBD2 TRBJ2-7 TRBV19 TGTGCCAGTAGTACTTGGACTAGCGCCGCCTACGAGCAGTACTTC CASSTWTSAAYEQYF
. TRBD1 TRBJ1-1 TRBV7-9 TGTGCCAGCAGCTTAATAGGGGACAGGTACTACACTGAAGCTTTCTTT CASSLIGDRYYTEAFF
. TRBD2 TRBJ2-7 TRBV6-5 TGTGCCAGCAGTTACTCGGGGGGTAGCGGGAAGTACGAGCAGTACTTC CASSYSGGSGKYEQYF
. TRBD1 TRBJ2-2 TRBV7-9 TGTGCCAGCAGCTTAGGGGACAGGGTCTGGACTAACACCGGGGAGCTGTTTTTT CASSLGDRVWTNTGELFF
. TRBD2 TRBJ2-3 TRBV5-1 TGCGCCAGCATGCGGGGGGGGTCCACAGATACGCAGTATTTT CASMRGGSTDTQYF
. TRBD1 TRBJ1-1 TRBV11-2 TGTGCCAGCAGCCGACAGGGGAGCGCTGAGGCTTTCTTT CASSRQGSAEAFF
. . TRBJ1-2 TRBV11-3 TGTGCCAGCAGCTTAGGGGCCATTGGGTACACCTTC CASSLGAIGYTF
once . TRBJ2-5 TRBV15 TGTGCCACCAGCAGAGATATTCAGGCCGCGATCCAAGAGACCCAGTACTTC CATSRDIQAAIQETQYF
. . TRBJ2-5 TRBV18 TGTGCCAGCTCACCAGGCGGGACAGCCCAAGAGACCCAGTACTTC CASSPGGTAQETQYF
. TRBD2 TRBJ2-1 TRBV15 TGTGCCACCCGGGGTTGGGCTAGCGGGAGGGGGAATGAGCAGTTCTTC CATRGWASGRGNEQFF
. TRBD2 TRBJ2-5 TRBV7-2 TGTGCCAGCAGCTTAGGCGGGAGGAGGGAGACCCAGTACTTC CASSLGGRRETQYF
. . TRBJ1-1 TRBV13 TGTGCCAGCAGTCTGGCACAGGAAGCTTTCTTT CASSLAQEAFF
. . TRBJ1-4 TRBV7-9 TGTGCCAGTCGCCCGGGAGGTGCTAATGAAAAACTGTTTTTT CASRPGGANEKLFF
few . TRBJ2-7 TRBV14 TGTGCCAGCAGCCAAGTATTCAGGGACTACGAGCAGTACTTC CASSQVFRDYEQYF
. TRBD1 TRBJ1-5 TRBV5-1 TGCGCCAGCAGCTTGGATGGGACAGATGATCAGCCCCAGCATTTT CASSLDGTDDQPQHF
. . TRBJ1-1 TRBV28 TGTGCCAGCAGTTTAGGGGCAGGGTGGAACACTGAAGCTTTCTTT CASSLGAGWNTEAFF
. TRBD1 TRBJ1-5 TRBV30 TGTGCCTGGAGTAGGAACAGGGGTAGCAATCAGCCCCAGCATTTT CAWSRNRGSNQPQHF
. . TRBJ2-7 TRBV7-9 TGTGCCAGCAGCTTACGATTAGCGGACACCTACGAGCAGTACTTC CASSLRLADTYEQYF
. . TRBJ2-1 TRBV2 TGTGCCAGCAGTCAAACCCTAGCAAGTGAGCAGTTCTTC CASSQTLASEQFF
few . TRBJ1-2 TRBV6-5 TGTGCCAGCAGTTACTCGACATCGGACTATGGCTACACCTTC CASSYSTSDYGYTF
. . TRBJ1-4 TRBV5-1 TGCGCCAGCAGCTCCCACTCCTCAACTAATGAAAAACTGTTTTTT CASSSHSSTNEKLFF
. . TRBJ1-2 TRBV7-2 TGTGCCAGCAGCTTACTGGCCACCTATGGCTACACCTTC CASSLLATYGYTF
. . TRBJ1-1 TRBV6-1 TGTGTCAGCAGTGAACAACCGATACAGGTGACGAACACTGAAGCTTTCTTT CVSSEQPIQVTNTEAFF
. . TRBJ2-7 TRBV30 TGTGCCTGGAGTGACAAGCAGTCCGGGGATTTCTACGAGCAGTACTTC CAWSDKQSGDFYEQYF
. . TRBJ2-5 TRBV28 TGTGCCAGCAGTCGACTAGGTGACGGAGAGACCCAGTACTTC CASSRLGDGETQYF
. . TRBJ1-1 TRBV2 TGTGCCAGCAGTGAAGGAATGGGGGGACCCTTCTTT CASSEGMGGPFF
. . TRBJ2-2 TRBV6-1 TGTGCCAGCAGTGGAGATCGGGGTGCCGGGGAGCTGTTTTTT CASSGDRGAGELFF
. TRBD1 TRBJ1-1 TRBV19 TGTGCCAGTAGTATCTACAGGGGGTGGAACACTGAAGCTTTCTTT CASSIYRGWNTEAFF
few TRBD1 TRBJ1-2 TRBV5-4 TGTGCCAGTGGGCCGACAGGGGATGACTATGGCTACACCTTC CASGPTGDDYGYTF
. TRBD2 TRBJ2-7 TRBV10-3 TGTGCCATCAGGAGGACTAGCGGCCAGAGCTCCTACGAGCAGTACTTC CAIRRTSGQSSYEQYF
. . TRBJ2-7 TRBV19 TGTGCCAGTAGTATGGGGGGACGGGTCAGGGCAACCTACGAGCAGTACTTC CASSMGGRVRATYEQYF
. . TRBJ1-5 TRBV28 TGTGCCAGCAGTTTCTTAGGGCAGGGTGGCAATCAGCCCCAGCATTTT CASSFLGQGGNQPQHF
. TRBD2 TRBJ2-1 TRBV13 TGTGCCAGCAGCCCCCTTCACCGGGGGGTCTACAATGAGCAGTTCTTC CASSPLHRGVYNEQFF